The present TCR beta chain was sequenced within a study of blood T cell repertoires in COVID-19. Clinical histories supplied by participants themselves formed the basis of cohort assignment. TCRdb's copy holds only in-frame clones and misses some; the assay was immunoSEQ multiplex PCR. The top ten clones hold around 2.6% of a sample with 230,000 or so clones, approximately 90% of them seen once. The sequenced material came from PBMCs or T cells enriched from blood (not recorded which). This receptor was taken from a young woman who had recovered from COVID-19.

The CDR3 region has the DNA TGCGCCAGCAGCCAAGAAAGCGCCCCCTCCTACAATGAGCAGTTCTTC. Translated, it gives CASSQESAPSYNEQFF. The rearrangement uses TRBV4-1 and TRBJ2-1; D remains unclear. The CDR3 is 16 residues long. Germline assignment: CDR1 MGHRA and CDR2 YSYEKL. The germline V and J ends were trimmed by 0 bases and 0 bases, with 9 bases remaining between them.